Listed below are T cell receptor beta chains from one sample, sequenced in a study of blood T cell repertoires in COVID-19. Here immunoSEQ multiplex PCR was the method, and the copy in TCRdb shows in-frame clones only, minus some. The sample holds 100,000 or so clones, about 80% seen once. The sequenced sample was peripheral blood. The origin of the receptors is a man aged 65 to 79 with active or convalescent COVID-19. The CDR3 runs from the conserved cysteine through the conserved F or W. Each record gives: J gene, D gene, clone size, V gene, CDR3 protein, CDR3 DNA. A D gene is named only where the DNA matches it firmly. A row's size may be missing; if present it is once, few, many or a size class.

TRBJ1-2,TRBD1,NA,TRBV2,CASSGDRGPWGYTF,TGTGCCAGCAGCGGGGACAGGGGGCCTTGGGGCTACACCTTC
TRBJ2-5,NA,NA,TRBV7-7,CASSLGGGGRFETQYF,TGTGCCAGCAGCTTAGGAGGGGGGGGCCGGTTTGAGACCCAGTACTTC
TRBJ2-2,TRBD2,NA,TRBV24-1,CATSDFGVAGVTGELFF,TGTGCCACCAGTGATTTTGGTGTAGCGGGGGTGACCGGGGAGCTGTTTTTT
TRBJ2-7,NA,NA,TRBV28,CASSFRGSEQYF,TGTGCCAGCAGTTTCAGGGGTTCCGAGCAGTACTTC
TRBJ1-1,TRBD1,NA,TRBV7-8,CASSFDRDRGWDTEAFF,TGTGCCAGCAGCTTTGACCGGGACAGGGGATGGGACACTGAAGCTTTCTTT
TRBJ2-1,NA,once,TRBV24-1,CATSKAPNAIGQFF,TGTGCCACCAGTAAAGCCCCGAATGCAATTGGGCAGTTCTTC
TRBJ2-5,TRBD2,NA,TRBV6-5,CASRGRGAQETQYF,TGTGCCAGCAGAGGGCGGGGGGCCCAAGAGACCCAGTACTTC
TRBJ1-5,TRBD1,NA,TRBV15,CATSRGQGYQPQHF,TGTGCCACCAGCAGAGGACAGGGGTATCAGCCCCAGCATTTT
TRBJ1-4,NA,NA,TRBV2,CASRTATNEKLFF,TGTGCCAGCAGGACAGCAACTAATGAAAAACTGTTTTTT
TRBJ2-3,NA,NA,TRBV19,CASKALATTDTQYF,TGTGCCAGTAAAGCGTTAGCTACCACAGATACGCAGTATTTT
TRBJ2-1,TRBD2,NA,TRBV5-1,CASSPGLAGLNEQFF,TGCGCCAGCAGCCCGGGACTAGCGGGGCTTAATGAGCAGTTCTTC
TRBJ1-3,NA,NA,TRBV9,CASSKEVASGNTIYF,TGTGCCAGCAGCAAGGAGGTCGCCTCTGGAAACACCATATATTTT
TRBJ1-5,TRBD1,NA,TRBV19,CASSLDRVGNQPQHF,TGTGCCAGTAGCCTAGACAGGGTAGGCAATCAGCCCCAGCATTTT
TRBJ2-7,TRBD2,NA,TRBV14,CASSSLAGGHEQYF,TGTGCCAGCAGCTCCCTAGCGGGAGGCCACGAGCAGTACTTC
TRBJ2-1,NA,NA,TRBV9,CASSVSGVSYNEQFF,TGTGCCAGCAGCGTATCGGGGGTCTCCTACAATGAGCAGTTCTTC
TRBJ1-6,NA,NA,TRBV11-2,CASSFGARSPYNSPLHF,TGTGCCAGCAGCTTTGGGGCTCGTTCCCCCTATAATTCACCCCTCCACTTT
TRBJ1-2,TRBD1,once,TRBV5-1,CASSLALTGGGHPYGYTF,TGCGCCAGCAGCTTGGCCCTAACAGGGGGCGGCCACCCGTATGGCTACACCTTC
TRBJ2-7,TRBD2,NA,TRBV5-4,CASSPSPGGDSYEQYF,TGTGCCAGCAGCCCAAGTCCGGGGGGGGACTCCTACGAGCAGTACTTC
TRBJ2-1,NA,NA,TRBV7-3,CASSFGGEGNEQFF,TGTGCCAGCAGCTTCGGGGGAGAGGGGAATGAGCAGTTCTTC
TRBJ1-4,NA,few,TRBV2,CASRFGEVAKLFF,TGTGCCAGCAGGTTCGGGGAGGTTGCGAAACTGTTTTTT
TRBJ1-1,TRBD1,NA,TRBV7-9,CASSPSGGPMNTEAFF,TGTGCCAGCAGCCCCTCAGGGGGGCCGATGAACACTGAAGCTTTCTTT
TRBJ2-7,NA,NA,TRBV6-6,CASSPSSRDEQYF,TGTGCCAGCAGTCCCTCGTCGAGGGACGAGCAGTACTTC
TRBJ2-7,TRBD1,NA,TRBV11-2,CASSTLEQGTGLNEQYF,TGTGCCAGCAGCACCCTGGAGCAGGGGACAGGGTTAAACGAGCAGTACTTC
TRBJ2-5,NA,NA,TRBV19,CASSIGTVETQYF,TGTGCCAGTAGTATAGGCACAGTAGAGACCCAGTACTTC
TRBJ1-1,TRBD1,NA,TRBV10-3,CAISAIDRGEAFF,TGTGCCATCAGTGCCATAGACAGGGGCGAAGCTTTCTTT
TRBJ1-5,TRBD1,NA,TRBV2,CASSRQGINQPQHF,TGTGCCAGCAGTAGACAGGGGATCAATCAGCCCCAGCATTTT
TRBJ2-1,TRBD1,NA,TRBV24-1,CATSDTTGQGAYRNEQFF,TGTGCCACCAGTGATACAACCGGACAGGGGGCTTATAGGAATGAGCAGTTCTTC
TRBJ1-5,TRBD1,NA,TRBV5-1,CASSLTGTENQPQHF,TGCGCCAGCAGCTTAACCGGGACAGAAAATCAGCCCCAGCATTTT
TRBJ2-7,NA,once,TRBV27,CASSWQGSYEQYF,TGTGCCAGCAGTTGGCAGGGGTCCTACGAGCAGTACTTC
TRBJ2-3,TRBD2,NA,TRBV6-2/TRBV6-3,CASSWGLAADTQYF,TGTGCCAGCAGTTGGGGACTAGCCGCAGATACGCAGTATTTT
TRBJ2-1,NA,NA,TRBV5-5,CASSPTRVANNGQFF,TGTGCCAGCAGCCCTACCAGGGTCGCTAACAATGGGCAGTTCTTC
TRBJ2-3,TRBD2,many,TRBV6-2/TRBV6-3,CASSLAGSTDTQYF,TGTGCCAGCAGTCTAGCGGGTAGCACAGATACGCAGTATTTT
TRBJ1-4,TRBD1,NA,TRBV10-3,CAISDWTGEKLFF,TGTGCCATCAGTGACTGGACAGGTGAAAAACTGTTTTTT
TRBJ2-3,NA,NA,TRBV30,CAWSLSRGGDTQYF,TGTGCCTGGAGTCTTAGTAGGGGGGGAGATACGCAGTATTTT
TRBJ1-4,NA,NA,TRBV3-1/TRBV3-2,CASSTRLVDEKLFF,TGTGCCAGCAGCACCCGACTCGTGGATGAAAAACTGTTTTTT
TRBJ1-5,NA,NA,TRBV4-2,CASSVECREGDSNQPQHF,TGTGCCAGCAGTGTTGAGTGCAGGGAGGGGGATAGCAATCAGCCCCAGCATTTT
TRBJ1-3,NA,NA,TRBV6-5,CASRGQGNTIYF,TGTGCCAGCAGAGGACAGGGAAACACCATATATTTT
TRBJ2-7,TRBD2,once,TRBV7-2,CASSPSSGGDSYEQYF,TGTGCCAGCAGCCCGTCTAGCGGGGGAGACTCCTACGAGCAGTACTTC
TRBJ1-2,NA,NA,TRBV5-5,CASSLDRANYGYTF,TGTGCCAGCAGCCTCGACAGAGCTAACTATGGCTACACCTTC
TRBJ2-7,TRBD2,NA,TRBV6-5,CASRRLAGEDEQYF,TGTGCCAGCAGGAGACTAGCGGGAGAGGACGAGCAGTACTTC
TRBJ1-1,NA,NA,TRBV19,CASSLIPPADMNTEAFF,TGTGCCAGTAGCCTTATACCTCCGGCGGATATGAACACTGAAGCTTTCTTT
TRBJ2-4,NA,NA,TRBV6-2/TRBV6-3,CASSYTLTEGLAKNIQYF,TGTGCCAGCAGTTACACCCTGACGGAGGGTTTAGCCAAAAACATTCAGTACTTC
TRBJ1-5,TRBD1,NA,TRBV28,CASSSTGGQGQPQHF,TGTGCCAGCAGCTCCACAGGGGGCCAGGGTCAGCCCCAGCATTTT